The clone carrying this T cell receptor (beta chain) was recorded at least ten times. What it binds is unknown. Time point denoted: sample taken at primary tumor resection. A total of approximately 69 untreated early-stage non-small cell lung cancer patients served as donors. The data belong to a study of spatial heterogeneity in lung cancer. At the level of the study: A T cell module score from matched bulk RNA-seq correlated strongly with TCR transcript counts in tumor regions. The study, taken as a whole, reports: The study found that expanded intratumoral alpha and beta TCR counts tracked tumor mutation counts.

One entry per CDR3 protein, called by TCRdb with MiXCR from the 5' RACE reads. The sample has 100,000 to 110,000 distinct CDR3 sequences, approximately 4.4% seen once. This CDR3 has 13 amino acids. CDR1 is MNHEY and CDR2 is SVGAGI in the germline V gene. Germline trimming cut 7 bases from V and 7 bases from J; bases unmatched to any gene: 5. This specimen was lung tumor tissue, taken at surgery. The chain employs TRBV6-5 and TRBJ2-2, with TRBD1 matching over 8 bases. The TCR was taken from a male donor with early-stage non-small cell lung cancer. CDR3 DNA: TGTGCCAGCACGGACAGGGACGGCGGGGAGCTGTTTTTT. It yields the protein CASTDRDGGELFF.